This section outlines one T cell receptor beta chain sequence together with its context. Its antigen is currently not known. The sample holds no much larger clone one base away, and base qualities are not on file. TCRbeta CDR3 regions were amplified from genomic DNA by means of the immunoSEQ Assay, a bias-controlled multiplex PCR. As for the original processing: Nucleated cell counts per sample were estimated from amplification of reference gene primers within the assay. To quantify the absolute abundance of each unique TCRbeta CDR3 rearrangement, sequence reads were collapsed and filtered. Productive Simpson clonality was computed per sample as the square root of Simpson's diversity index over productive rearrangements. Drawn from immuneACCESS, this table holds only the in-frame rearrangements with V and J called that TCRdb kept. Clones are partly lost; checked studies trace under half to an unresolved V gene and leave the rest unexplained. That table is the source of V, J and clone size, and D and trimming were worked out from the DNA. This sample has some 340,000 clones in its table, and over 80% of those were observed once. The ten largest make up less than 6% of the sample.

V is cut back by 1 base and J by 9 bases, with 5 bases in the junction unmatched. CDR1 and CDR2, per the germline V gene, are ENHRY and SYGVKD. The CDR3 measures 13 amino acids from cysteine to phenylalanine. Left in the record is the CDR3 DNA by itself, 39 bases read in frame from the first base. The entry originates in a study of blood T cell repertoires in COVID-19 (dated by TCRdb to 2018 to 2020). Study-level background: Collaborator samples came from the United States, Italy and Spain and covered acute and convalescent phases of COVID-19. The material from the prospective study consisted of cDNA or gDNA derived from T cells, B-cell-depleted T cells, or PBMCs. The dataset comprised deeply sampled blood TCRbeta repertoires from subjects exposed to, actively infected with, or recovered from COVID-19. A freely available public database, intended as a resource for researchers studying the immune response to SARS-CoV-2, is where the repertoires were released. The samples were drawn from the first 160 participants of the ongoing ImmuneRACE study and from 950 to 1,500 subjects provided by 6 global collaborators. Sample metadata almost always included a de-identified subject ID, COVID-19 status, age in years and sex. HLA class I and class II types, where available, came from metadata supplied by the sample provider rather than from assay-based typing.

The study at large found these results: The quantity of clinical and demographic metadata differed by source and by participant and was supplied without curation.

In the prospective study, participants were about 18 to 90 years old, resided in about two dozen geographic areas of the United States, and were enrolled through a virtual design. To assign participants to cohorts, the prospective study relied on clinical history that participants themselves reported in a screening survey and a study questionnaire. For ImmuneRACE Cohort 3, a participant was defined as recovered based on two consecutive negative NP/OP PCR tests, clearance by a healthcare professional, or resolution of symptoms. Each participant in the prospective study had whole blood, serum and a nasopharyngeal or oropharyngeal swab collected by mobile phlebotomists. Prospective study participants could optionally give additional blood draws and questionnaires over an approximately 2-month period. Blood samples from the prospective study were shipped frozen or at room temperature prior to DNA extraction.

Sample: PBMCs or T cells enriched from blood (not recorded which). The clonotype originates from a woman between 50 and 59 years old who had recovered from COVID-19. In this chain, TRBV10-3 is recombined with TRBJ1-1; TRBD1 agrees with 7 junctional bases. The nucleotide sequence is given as TGTGCCATCAGTGAGTTAGACAGGGCCAAAGCTTTCTTT. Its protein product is CAISELDRAKAFF.